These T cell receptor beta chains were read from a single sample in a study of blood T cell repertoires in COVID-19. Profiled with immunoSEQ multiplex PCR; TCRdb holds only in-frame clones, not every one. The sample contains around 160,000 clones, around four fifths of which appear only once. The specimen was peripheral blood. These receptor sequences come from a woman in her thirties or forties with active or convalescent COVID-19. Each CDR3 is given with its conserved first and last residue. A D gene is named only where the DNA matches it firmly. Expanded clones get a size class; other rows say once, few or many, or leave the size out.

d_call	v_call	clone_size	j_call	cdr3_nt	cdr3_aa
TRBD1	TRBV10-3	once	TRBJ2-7	TGTGCCATCAGTGAGACCGGGACAGGGACCTACGAGCAGTACTTC	CAISETGTGTYEQYF
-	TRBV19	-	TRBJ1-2	TGTGCCAGTAGTATGGGGGGGCTGGCGACGAGCTACACCTTC	CASSMGGLATSYTF
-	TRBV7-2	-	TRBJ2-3	TGTGCCAGCAGCTTTAGCATGGGAGATACGCAGTATTTT	CASSFSMGDTQYF
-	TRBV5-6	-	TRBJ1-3	TGTGCCAGCAGCTTGGTGGGCAGGTCCCGCTCTGGAAACACCATATATTTT	CASSLVGRSRSGNTIYF
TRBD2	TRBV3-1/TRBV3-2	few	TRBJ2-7	TGTGCCAGCAGCCCCCCGGGCCGGGGGGGAGCGGGCGAGCAGTACTTC	CASSPPGRGGAGEQYF
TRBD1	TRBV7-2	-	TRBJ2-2	TGTGCCAGCAGCTTCACCGGACAGGGTCCCGGGGAGCTGTTTTTT	CASSFTGQGPGELFF
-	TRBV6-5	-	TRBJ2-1	TGTGCCAGCAGTTACCGACCAGCCTCGGGCGGGACGGAGCAGTTCTTC	CASSYRPASGGTEQFF
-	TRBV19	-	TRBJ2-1	TGTGCCAGTAGTATAGAAGTCAATTCGGGTCCCACCGGTGAGCAGTTCTTC	CASSIEVNSGPTGEQFF
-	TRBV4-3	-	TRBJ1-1	TGCGCCAGCAGCCACCGAAGGGCAAGGGGGACTGAAGCTTTCTTT	CASSHRRARGTEAFF
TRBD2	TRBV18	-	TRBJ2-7	TGTGCCAGCTCACCCCCTCTAGCGGGGGCCTACGAGCAGTACTTC	CASSPPLAGAYEQYF
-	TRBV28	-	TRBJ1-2	TGTGCCAGCACCCTCAGGGCAGGCGGCTATGGCTACACCTTC	CASTLRAGGYGYTF
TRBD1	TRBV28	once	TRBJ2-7	TGTGCCAGCAGTAGCTCAGGGACAGGGGTCGAGCAGTACTTC	CASSSSGTGVEQYF
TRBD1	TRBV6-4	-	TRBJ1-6	TGTGCCAGCAGAGACCAGGGGGCGAATTCACCCCTCCACTTT	CASRDQGANSPLHF
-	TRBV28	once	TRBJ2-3	TGTGCCAGCAGCCTTACAGATACGCAGTATTTT	CASSLTDTQYF
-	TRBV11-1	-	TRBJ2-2	TGTGCCAGCAGCCAGGGAACCTTCAACACCGGGGAGCTGTTTTTT	CASSQGTFNTGELFF
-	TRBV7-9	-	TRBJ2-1	TGTGCCAGCAGCTTAATCGTTGTTCGGGTCAGATTCAATGAGCAGTTCTTC	CASSLIVVRVRFNEQFF
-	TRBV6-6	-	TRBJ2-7	TGTGCCAGCAGTTACGTGAGCTACGAGCAGTACTTC	CASSYVSYEQYF
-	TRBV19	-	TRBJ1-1	TGTGCCAGCCTACCCCCGGTAGGAGTTGGTGAAGCTTTCTTT	CASLPPVGVGEAFF
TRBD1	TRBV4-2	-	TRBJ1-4	TGTGCCAGCAGCCAACCCCAGGGGGCTGAAAAACTGTTTTTT	CASSQPQGAEKLFF
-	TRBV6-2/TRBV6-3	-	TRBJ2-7	TGTGCCAGCAGTCAACCGGTTCCCTACGAGCAGTACTTC	CASSQPVPYEQYF
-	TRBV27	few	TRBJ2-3	TGTGCCAGCCGGGATACGCAGTATTTT	CASRDTQYF
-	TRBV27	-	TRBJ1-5	TGTGCCAGCAGTTTAACTACCCAAATCAGCAATCAGCCCCAGCATTTT	CASSLTTQISNQPQHF
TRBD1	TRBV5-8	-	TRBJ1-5	TGTGCCAGCAGCTGGGGGACAGGAGTCAATCAGCCCCAGCATTTT	CASSWGTGVNQPQHF
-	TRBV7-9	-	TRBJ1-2	TGTGCCAGCAGCTTAACCACAGGGAGCTATGGCTACACCTTC	CASSLTTGSYGYTF
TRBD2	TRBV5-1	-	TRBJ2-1	TGCGCCAGCAGCCCACGAACGTGGCTAGCGGGGGGTAGGGGGAATGAGCAGTTCTTC	CASSPRTWLAGGRGNEQFF
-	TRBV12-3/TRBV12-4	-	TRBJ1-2	TGTGCCACTCGTTCCTTTTTATCGGATGGCTACACCTTC	CATRSFLSDGYTF
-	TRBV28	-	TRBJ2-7	TGTGCCAGCAGTTTCGGCCAGGCCTTTGACTACGAGCAGTACTTC	CASSFGQAFDYEQYF
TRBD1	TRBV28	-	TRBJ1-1	TGTGCCAGCCGGGACAGGGATCCCACTGAAGCTTTCTTT	CASRDRDPTEAFF
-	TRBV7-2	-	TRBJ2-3	TGTGCCAGCAGCTCCCCTAGACTATCCGGGACACCTAGCACAGATACGCAGTATTTT	CASSSPRLSGTPSTDTQYF
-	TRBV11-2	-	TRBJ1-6	TGTGCCAGCAGCTCAACAGGCGGGAGCTCCTATAATTCACCCCTCCACTTT	CASSSTGGSSYNSPLHF
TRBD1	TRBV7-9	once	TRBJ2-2	TGTGCCAGCAGCTTTGCAGGGGGAACCGGGGAGCTGTTTTTT	CASSFAGGTGELFF
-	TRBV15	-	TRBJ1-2	TGTGCCACCATTTCGGCAGGGAACGATGGCTACACCTTC	CATISAGNDGYTF
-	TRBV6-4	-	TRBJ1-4	TGTGCCAGCAGTGGGGGAGGTACCAATGAAAAACTGTTTTTT	CASSGGGTNEKLFF
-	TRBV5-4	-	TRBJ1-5	TGTGCCAGCAGCTTGGCAGGGGGCAATCAGCCCCAGCATTTT	CASSLAGGNQPQHF
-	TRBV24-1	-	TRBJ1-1	TGTGCCACCAGTCTTCCCCACAGTGCCGATGAAGCTTTCTTT	CATSLPHSADEAFF
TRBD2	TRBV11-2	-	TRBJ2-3	TGTGCCAGCAGCCCGGGACTAGCGAGGACGCAGTATTTT	CASSPGLARTQYF
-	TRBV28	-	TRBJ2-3	TGTGCCAGCACCCTACGGGTGGTCACAGATACGCAGTATTTT	CASTLRVVTDTQYF
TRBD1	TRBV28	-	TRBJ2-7	TGTGCCAGCAGTTTAGGAGATTGGACAGGGGAATCCTACGAGCAGTACTTC	CASSLGDWTGESYEQYF
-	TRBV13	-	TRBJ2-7	TGTGCCAGCAGCCCGGTGAATGGGGCCCGGCGGGAGCAGTACTTC	CASSPVNGARREQYF
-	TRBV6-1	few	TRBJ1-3	TGTGCCAGCAGTGAGAGCTCTGGAAACACCATATATTTT	CASSESSGNTIYF
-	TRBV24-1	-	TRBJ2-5	TGTGCCACCAGTGACCCCAGGGTGGAAGTCCAAGAGACCCAGTACTTC	CATSDPRVEVQETQYF
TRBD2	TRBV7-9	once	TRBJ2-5	TGTGCCAGCAGCTTAGCTGCGCGGGAGAAAGAGACCCAGTACTTC	CASSLAAREKETQYF
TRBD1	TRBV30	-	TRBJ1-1	TGTGCCTGGATTGGACAGGAAGGGACAGCTTTCTTT	CAWIGQEGTAFF
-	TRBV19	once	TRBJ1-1	TGTGCCAGTAGTATAGGTACGGGGGGGAACACTGAAGCTTTCTTT	CASSIGTGGNTEAFF
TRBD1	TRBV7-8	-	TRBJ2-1	TGTGCCAGCAGCTCACAGACAGGGTATTGGAATGAGCAGTTCTTC	CASSSQTGYWNEQFF
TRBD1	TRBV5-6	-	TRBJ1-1	TGTGCCAGCACCCGGACAGGGAGGAACACTGAAGCTTTCTTT	CASTRTGRNTEAFF
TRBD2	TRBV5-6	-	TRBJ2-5	TGTGCCAGCAGCTTGGATGGCGCCGGACTAGCGGGCATAGAGACCCAGTACTTC	CASSLDGAGLAGIETQYF
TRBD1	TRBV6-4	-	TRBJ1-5	TGTGCCAGCAGCGCCCAGGGGGGTCAGCCCCAGCATTTT	CASSAQGGQPQHF
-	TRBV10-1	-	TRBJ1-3	TGCGCCAGCAGTGACGGGGTCAACTCTGGAAACACCATATATTTT	CASSDGVNSGNTIYF
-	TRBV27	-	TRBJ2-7	TGTGCCAGCAGCTCCACCCCCAGGCGATCAGACTCCTACGAGCAGTACTTC	CASSSTPRRSDSYEQYF
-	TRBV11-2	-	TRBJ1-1	TGTGCCAGCAGCCCTAGACAGATGAACACTGAAGCTTTCTTT	CASSPRQMNTEAFF